What follows are 9 T cell receptor beta chains derived from one specimen sequenced in a study of T cell repertoires in cytomegalovirus infection (dated by TCRdb to between 2019 and 2020). No antigen has been identified for these receptors. Sequencer: Illumina HiSeq 1500. TCRdb itself trimmed the public reads at Q25 with fastp, ran MiXCR and retained productive beta chains. Each entry is one CDR3 protein sequence, shown with its most common DNA and genes. This sample is represented by about 700,000 distinct CDR3 sequences; roughly 36% of them were singletons. Around a sixth of the sample rests with the top ten. Sample treatment or condition, as interpreted from the label and publication: in vitro stimulation with specific CMV peptide epitopes to enrich CMV-specific T cells. The specimen comprised cultured PBMCs, sampled from culture after CMV antigen stimulation. Source of these receptors: a human donor in good health (CMV status not recorded). Some clones in this sample may be carry-over from other donors' samples.

This clonotype appeared a few times. The rearrangement uses TRBV6-6 and TRBJ1-1, with 8 bases fitting TRBD1. Germline loops: CDR1 MNHNY, CDR2 SVGAGI (reference sequence). The CDR3 extends over 13 amino acids. Losses at the gene ends were 2 bases for V and 7 bases for J; bases not matched to a gene: 3. CDR3 protein: CASSYQGQGEAFF. The CDR3 nucleotides read TGTGCCAGCAGTTACCAAGGACAGGGTGAAGCTTTCTTT.

This clonotype was counted a few times. The rearrangement joins TRBV23-1 to TRBJ2-5; tentatively, D is TRBD1 (7 bases). TRBV23-1 is an ORF, with its function uncertain. V lost 7 bases and J 0 bases, leaving 15 bases between the germline ends. The CDR3 consists of 15 residues. The CDR3 spells CASKEGQSHQETQYF. CDR3 sequence (DNA): TGCGCCAGCAAGGAGGGACAGTCCCACCAAGAGACCCAGTACTTC.

This clonotype was recorded a few times. The chain carries TRBV10-3 and TRBJ1-4; D possibly corresponds to TRBD1 (5 bases). There are 15 residues in the CDR3. V was trimmed by 0 bases and J by 7 bases, leaving 12 bases between them. Looked up from germline, CDR1 is ENHRY and CDR2 is SYGVKD. The CDR3 region is CAISESSGSGEKLFF. CDR3 nucleotide sequence: TGTGCCATCAGTGAGTCGTCAGGGTCGGGTGAAAAACTGTTTTTT.

This clonotype was recorded only once. The chain has TRBV2 and TRBJ2-7; D is possibly TRBD2 (6 bases). CDR1 is SNHLY and CDR2 is FYNNEI in the germline V gene. This CDR3 contains 14 residues. The V and J ends lost 6 bases and 0 bases respectively, with 12 bases between them. The CDR3 region has the DNA TGTGCCAGCAGGGAGGGTTTTGGCTCCTACGAGCAGTACTTC. Translating it yields CASREGFGSYEQYF.

V gene TRBV20-1 combines with J gene TRBJ1-1; TRBD1 is a possible D gene (5 bases). The CDR3 has 14 amino acids. Deletions cut 4 bases from V and 0 bases from J, with 12 bases between. Germline assignment: CDR1 DFQATT and CDR2 SNEGSKA (reference sequence). The chain's CDR3 is CSAKSWGMNTEAFF. In DNA, the CDR3 is TGCAGTGCTAAAAGTTGGGGGATGAACACTGAAGCTTTCTTT.

This clonotype appeared a few times. The rearrangement joins TRBV4-1 to TRBJ2-3; TRBD2 agrees at 11 bases. V shed 4 bases and J 4 bases; nucleotides not matched to a gene: 4. CDR3 size: 15 residues. CDR1 is MGHRA and CDR2 is YSYEKL in the germline V gene. The CDR3 loop is CASSPGTSGADTQYF. CDR3 in DNA: TGCGCCAGCAGCCCTGGGACTAGCGGCGCAGATACGCAGTATTTT.

The V and J genes are TRBV12-3 or TRBV12-4 and TRBJ1-1; maybe TRBD1 (5 bases). The CDR3 has 17 amino acids. Trimming pared 5 bases from V and 1 base from J, leaving 20 bases between. The CDR3 nucleotides are TGTGCCAGCAGTCCTGGCCCCGAACAGGCAAAGAACACTGAAGCTTTCTTT. Translation: CASSPGPEQAKNTEAFF.

This clonotype was detected many times. V and J are TRBV7-2 and TRBJ2-1, with D unresolved. V dropped 1 base and J dropped 1 base, with 8 bases sitting between them. This CDR3 contains 15 residues. CDR1 and CDR2 from the germline V gene are SGHTA and FQGNSA. This CDR3 reads CASSLVAESYNEQFF. CDR3 DNA: TGTGCCAGCAGCTTAGTGGCGGAGTCCTACAATGAGCAGTTCTTC.

This clonotype has just one count. V and J are TRBV6-2 or TRBV6-3 and TRBJ2-1, with unresolved D. The ends were cut back, 2 bases at V and 8 bases at J, with 19 bases in the middle. Germline V gene sequence: CDR1 MNHEY, CDR2 SVGEGT. This CDR3 has 16 residues. CDR3: CASSYNSRTLIDEQFF. The DNA of the CDR3 is TGTGCCAGCAGTTACAATAGTAGGACGTTAATCGATGAGCAGTTCTTC.